Reported below is one T cell receptor beta chain. This clone was found once. The antigen it recognizes is unknown. Base qualities were left out, and no much larger clone turns up one base away. Each collaborating institution followed its own protocols to collect whole blood in K2EDTA tubes. Collaborator samples were shipped for TCRbeta analysis as frozen whole blood, isolated PBMCs, or DNA extracted from either sample type. The data stem from a study of blood T cell repertoires in COVID-19 (dated by TCRdb to 2018 to 2020). Regarding the study in general: Samples from collaborators originated in the United States, Italy and Spain and spanned both the acute and convalescent phases of COVID-19. The prospective study material was composed of cDNA or gDNA derived from T cells, B-cell-depleted T cells, or PBMCs. The dataset comprised deeply sampled blood TCRbeta repertoires from subjects exposed to, actively infected with, or recovered from COVID-19. The repertoires were released in a freely available public database intended as a resource for research on the immune response to SARS-CoV-2. The samples were drawn from two sources: the first 160 participants of the ongoing ImmuneRACE study, and about 1,300 subjects contributed by 6 global collaborators. A de-identified subject ID, COVID-19 status, age in years and sex were almost always included in the sample metadata. Where available, HLA class I and class II types were taken from metadata supplied by the sample provider and were not determined by assay-based typing. What the study reported, not specific to this receptor: How much clinical and demographic metadata was included differed by source and by participant, and the metadata was provided uncurated.

TCRbeta CDR3 regions were amplified from genomic DNA using the immunoSEQ Assay, a bias-controlled multiplex PCR. Per the source publication's procedure: Nucleated cell counts per sample were estimated from amplification of reference gene primers within the assay. Sequence reads were collapsed and filtered to measure the absolute abundance of every unique TCRbeta CDR3 rearrangement. For each sample, productive Simpson clonality was calculated as the square root of Simpson's diversity index across productive rearrangements. TCRdb's version of the immuneACCESS table is confined to in-frame rearrangements and falls short of the full clone set. An unresolved V gene accounts for under half of the shortfall where checked; the remainder is of unknown origin. The V and J calls and the clone size are those of that table, but D and trimming were determined from the DNA. This sample has roughly 40,000 clones in its table, and 65% to 90% of those were observed once. The ten largest clones represent approximately 8.9% of the sample.

Sample: peripheral blood. The clonotype was recovered from a human donor in a cohort sampled during active COVID-19.

In nucleotides, the sequence is TGTGCCAGTTCTGTGGACAGCTGGAACACTGAAGCTTTCTTT. Its coded protein is CASSVDSWNTEAFF. The chain uses TRBV2 and TRBJ1-1; the D region possibly corresponds to TRBD1 (6 bases align). V loses 9 bases, J loses 1 base, and the germline ends lie 15 bases apart. Looking up the germline V gene yields CDR1 SNHLY and CDR2 FYNNEI. The CDR3 covers 14 residues, taking in both the cysteine and the phenylalanine. Just the 42-base CDR3 DNA is kept, in frame starting at base 1.